This T cell receptor (beta chain) was sequenced during a study of cytomegalovirus exposure and HLA in healthy donors. General study points: Follow-up analysis later connected one missense variant in DCLRE1C with trimming of TCR beta V- and J-genes.

Germline V gene sequence: CDR1 SGHTA, CDR2 FQGNSA. CDR3 size: 12 residues. V lost 8 bases and J lost 2, with 10 bases in between. This PCR relied on a set of 60 Vbeta primers and 13 Jbeta primers. Measured with immunoSEQ multiplex PCR; TCRdb has only the in-frame clones, and not every one. Altogether around 190,000 clones are present, 70% to 80% being singletons, with the ten largest covering 1.6%. With regard to this clone: Its antigen is currently unknown.

Sequencing was done on a sample of PBMCs. This chain uses TRBV7-2 with TRBJ2-7, with D possibly TRBD1 on 6 matching bases. This clonotype was sampled from a woman in her 50s in good health and CMV-seronegative. For the CDR3, the DNA is TGTGCCAGCGCTCAGGGGACCTACGAGCAGTACTTC. Amino acids: CASAQGTYEQYF. Using reference TRBV7-2 and TRBJ2-7 for the parts outside the CDR3, the full variable domain is GAGVSQSPSNKVTEKGKDVELRCDPISGHTALYWYRQSLGQGLEFLIYFQGNSAPDKSGLPSDRFSAERTGGSVSTLTIQRTQQEDSAVYLCASAQGTYEQYFGPGTRLTVT.